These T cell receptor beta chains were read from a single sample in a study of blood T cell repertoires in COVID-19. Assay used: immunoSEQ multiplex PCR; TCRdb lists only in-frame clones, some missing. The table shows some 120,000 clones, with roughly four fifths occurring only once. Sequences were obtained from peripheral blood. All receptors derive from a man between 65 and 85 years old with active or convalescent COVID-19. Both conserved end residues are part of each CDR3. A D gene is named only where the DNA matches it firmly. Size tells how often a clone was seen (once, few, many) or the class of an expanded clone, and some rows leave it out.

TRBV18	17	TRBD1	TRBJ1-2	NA	TGTGCCAGCTCACCGGTCGGAGGCCCAGGGGGGAACTATGGCTACACCTTC	CASSPVGGPGGNYGYTF
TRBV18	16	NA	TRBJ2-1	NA	TGTGCCAGCTCCCGCGGGCCAGGAGGTTCTTACAATGAGCAGTTCTTC	CASSRGPGGSYNEQFF
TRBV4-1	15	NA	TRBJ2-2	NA	TGCGCCAGCAGCCAAGATCTTCCGGGTCTTCCCGAGCTGTTTTTT	CASSQDLPGLPELFF
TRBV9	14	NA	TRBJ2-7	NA	TGTGCCAGCAGCGGAACAGCCCACACCTACGAGCAGTACTTC	CASSGTAHTYEQYF
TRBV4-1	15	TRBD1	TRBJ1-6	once	TGCGCCAGCAGCCTTCGACAGGGGGAGGATTCACCCCTCCACTTT	CASSLRQGEDSPLHF
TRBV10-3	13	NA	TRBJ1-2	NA	TGTGCCATCAGTGATAACGGGGAATATGGCTACACCTTC	CAISDNGEYGYTF
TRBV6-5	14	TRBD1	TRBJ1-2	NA	TGTGCCAGCAGTTTAGGCAGGGGGAACTATGGCTACACCTTC	CASSLGRGNYGYTF
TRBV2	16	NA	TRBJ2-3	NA	TGTGCCAGCAGTCTGTCCCTTCCGGGAGTCGTAGATACGCAGTATTTT	CASSLSLPGVVDTQYF
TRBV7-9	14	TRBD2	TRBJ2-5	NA	TGTGCCAGCAGCCCGCTACGGGGGGAAGAGACCCAGTACTTC	CASSPLRGEETQYF
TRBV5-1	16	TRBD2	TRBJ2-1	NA	TGCGCCAGCAGCCGCCCGGGACTAGCGGGAGTGAATGAGCAGTTCTTC	CASSRPGLAGVNEQFF
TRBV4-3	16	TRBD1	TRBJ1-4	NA	TGCGCCAGCAGCCAAGATCACAGGGGTGCTAATGAAAAACTGTTTTTT	CASSQDHRGANEKLFF
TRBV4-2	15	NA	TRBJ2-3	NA	TGTGCCAGCAGCCAGAGGGGGGGGATCACAGATACGCAGTATTTT	CASSQRGGITDTQYF
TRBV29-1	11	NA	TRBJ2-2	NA	TGCAGCGGCAGGAACACCGGGGAGCTGTTTTTT	CSGRNTGELFF
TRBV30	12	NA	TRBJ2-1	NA	TGTGCCTGGACTACAGGGTACAATGAGCAGTTCTTC	CAWTTGYNEQFF
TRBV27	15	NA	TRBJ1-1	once	TGTGCCAGCTCTCGGAGGGGACTGGAGAACACTGAAGCTTTCTTT	CASSRRGLENTEAFF
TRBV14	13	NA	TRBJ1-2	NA	TGTGCCAGCAGCCAACAGGTGGACTATGGCTACACCTTC	CASSQQVDYGYTF
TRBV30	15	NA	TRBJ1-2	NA	TGTGCCTGGAGGGACACCGGGACAAACAACTATGGCTACACCTTC	CAWRDTGTNNYGYTF
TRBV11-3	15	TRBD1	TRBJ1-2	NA	TGTGCCAGCAGCTCCTACAGGGGGCAGTGGGATGGCTACACCTTC	CASSSYRGQWDGYTF
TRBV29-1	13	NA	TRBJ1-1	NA	TGCAGCGTTGAAGGAGAGCTGAACACTGAAGCTTTCTTT	CSVEGELNTEAFF
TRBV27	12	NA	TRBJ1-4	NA	NA	CASSSSSEKLFF
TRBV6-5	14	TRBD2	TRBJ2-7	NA	TGTGCCAGCATTCCTACTAGCGGGAACTACGAGCAGTACTTC	CASIPTSGNYEQYF
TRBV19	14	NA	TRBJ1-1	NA	TGTGCCAGTAGTATCTTGGGCAGGGGCACTGAAGCTTTCTTT	CASSILGRGTEAFF
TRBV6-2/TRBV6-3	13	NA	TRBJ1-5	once	TGTGCCAGCAGTTACTGGGGAGATCAGCCCCAGCATTTT	CASSYWGDQPQHF
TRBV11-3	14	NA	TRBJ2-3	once	TGTGCCAGCAGCTTAGATCTTAGGGGAGATACGCAGTATTTT	CASSLDLRGDTQYF
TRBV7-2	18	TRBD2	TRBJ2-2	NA	TGTGCCAGCACCAAACTAGCGGGAGGCGGCAGACGGACCGGGGAGCTGTTTTTT	CASTKLAGGGRRTGELFF
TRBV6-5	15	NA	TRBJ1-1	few	TGTGCCACCCAAAGGGTAGGGGGGGTGAACACTGAAGCTTTCTTT	CATQRVGGVNTEAFF
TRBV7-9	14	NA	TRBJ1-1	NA	TGTGCCAGCAGCTTAGCGTCCCGGGGCACTGAAGCTTTCTTT	CASSLASRGTEAFF
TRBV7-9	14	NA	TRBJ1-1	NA	TGTGCCAGCAGCTTTACTGCAGGGAACACTGAAGCTTTCTTT	CASSFTAGNTEAFF
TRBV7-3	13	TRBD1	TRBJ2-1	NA	TGTGCCAGCAGCTTGGACAGGGGTGACGAGCAGTTCTTC	CASSLDRGDEQFF
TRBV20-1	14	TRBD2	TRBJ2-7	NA	TGCAGTGCTAGTGGTACTAGCGGGACCTACGAGCAGTACTTC	CSASGTSGTYEQYF
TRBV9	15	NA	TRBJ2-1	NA	TGTGCCAGCAGCGAGATCGAAGGGGGCTACAATGAGCAGTTCTTC	CASSEIEGGYNEQFF
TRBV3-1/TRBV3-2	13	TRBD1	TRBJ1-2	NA	TGTGCCAGCAGCGGGACAGGGCCCACTGGCTACACCTTC	CASSGTGPTGYTF
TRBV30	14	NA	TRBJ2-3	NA	TGTGCCTGGAGTGTTGGGGGGGCCGAAGATACGCAGTATTTT	CAWSVGGAEDTQYF
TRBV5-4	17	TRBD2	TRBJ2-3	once	TGTGCCAGCAGCTCCACTAGCGGGAGAGGAAGCACAGATACGCAGTATTTT	CASSSTSGRGSTDTQYF
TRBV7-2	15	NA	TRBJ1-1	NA	TGTGCCAGCAGCTTAGTATTTGCGGACTACACTGAAGCTTTCTTT	CASSLVFADYTEAFF
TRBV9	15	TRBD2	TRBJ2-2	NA	TGTGCCAGCAGCTGGACTAGCGGGAACACCGGGGAGCTGTTTTTT	CASSWTSGNTGELFF
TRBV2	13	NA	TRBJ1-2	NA	TGTGCCAGCAGTCCCATGCGAAACTATGGCTACACCTTC	CASSPMRNYGYTF
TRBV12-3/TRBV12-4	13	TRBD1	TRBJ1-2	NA	TGTGCCACCACGACAGGGCTTCAGAGTGGCTACACCTTC	CATTTGLQSGYTF
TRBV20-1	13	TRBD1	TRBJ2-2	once	TGCAGTGCTAGTAGGGGGCTTGGCGGGGAGCTGTTTTTT	CSASRGLGGELFF
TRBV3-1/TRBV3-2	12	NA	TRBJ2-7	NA	TGTGCCAGCAGCCAACAAAACTACGAGCAGTACTTC	CASSQQNYEQYF
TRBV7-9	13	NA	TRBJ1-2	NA	TGTGCCAGCAGACTAGACACACGAGTAGGCTACACCTTC	CASRLDTRVGYTF
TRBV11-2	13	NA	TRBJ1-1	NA	TGTGCCAGCAGCTTAAGAGAGGGCACTGAAGCTTTCTTT	CASSLREGTEAFF
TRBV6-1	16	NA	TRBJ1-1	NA	TGTGCCAGCAGTGAAGGGGGCAAGGTTTGGTACACTGAAGCTTTCTTT	CASSEGGKVWYTEAFF
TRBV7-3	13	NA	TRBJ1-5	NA	TGTGCCAGCAGCATGACAGGCAATCAGCCCCAGCATTTT	CASSMTGNQPQHF
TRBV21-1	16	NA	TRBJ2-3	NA	TGTGCCATCGAGACTTTTTGCTCCACGAACACAGATACGCAGTATTTT	CAIETFCSTNTDTQYF
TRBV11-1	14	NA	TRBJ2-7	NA	TGTGCCAGCAGCTCCCCCAGGGGCAATTGGGAGCAGTACTTC	CASSSPRGNWEQYF
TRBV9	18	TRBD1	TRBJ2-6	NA	TGTGCCAGCAGCGCACTACAGGGGGCTATCTCTGGGGCCAACGTCCTGACTTTC	CASSALQGAISGANVLTF
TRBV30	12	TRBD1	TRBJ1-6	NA	TGTGCCTGGGGGACAGGTTTTTCACCCCTCCACTTT	CAWGTGFSPLHF
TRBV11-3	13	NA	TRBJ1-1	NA	TGTGCCAGCAGCGACAGGATGAACACTGAAGCTTTCTTT	CASSDRMNTEAFF
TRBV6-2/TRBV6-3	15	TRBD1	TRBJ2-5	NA	TGTGCCAGCAGTGCAACAGGGGTTTCATCGGAGACCCAGTACTTC	CASSATGVSSETQYF
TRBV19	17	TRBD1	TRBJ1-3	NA	TGTGCCAGTAGTGCCATGTCCCGGGACAGGTCTGGAAACACCATATATTTT	CASSAMSRDRSGNTIYF
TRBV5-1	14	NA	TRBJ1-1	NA	TGCGCCAGCAGCGAACAGGATAGTAGCACTGAAGCTTTCTTT	CASSEQDSSTEAFF
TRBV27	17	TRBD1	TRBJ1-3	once	TGTGCCAGCAGTTCTTTTACAGGGGGGGTCTCTGGAAACACCATATATTTT	CASSSFTGGVSGNTIYF
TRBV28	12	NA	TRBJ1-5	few	TGTGCCAGCAGTCCAGCAGGTCGGCCCCAGCATTTT	CASSPAGRPQHF
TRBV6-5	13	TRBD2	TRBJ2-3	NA	TGTGCCAGCAGATTGGGGGGGGCAGATACGCAGTATTTT	CASRLGGADTQYF
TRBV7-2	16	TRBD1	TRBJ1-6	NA	TGTGCCAGCAGCTTAGATACAGGGGGCTATAATTCACCCCTCCACTTT	CASSLDTGGYNSPLHF